One and the same sample provided the 7 T cell receptor beta chains below, sequenced in a study of T cell responses to AZD1222 COVID-19 vaccine. Libraries were prepared by immunoSEQ multiplex PCR; TCRdb keeps only in-frame clonotypes and omits some of them. Altogether approximately 130,000 clones are present, over 90% being singletons, with the ten largest covering approximately 0.85%. Here the sequenced sample was peripheral blood, taken on day 0 of AZD1222 vaccination. Receptor source: an adult in good health.

The chain is built from TRBV13 and TRBJ1-3; the D is unclear. This CDR3 spans 19 amino acids. Germline CDR1 is PRHDT and CDR2 is FYEKMQ (reference sequence). V was pared by 2 bases and J by 0 bases, with 20 bases between. The DNA for the CDR3 is TGTGCCAGCAGCTTACCTTTCAGGTATAACGGGAGCTCTGGAAACACCATATATTTT. Its protein product is CASSLPFRYNGSSGNTIYF. Full variable domain (missing parts from reference TRBV13 and TRBJ1-3): AAGVIQSPRHLIKEKRETATLKCYPIPRHDTVYWYQQGPGQDPQFLISFYEKMQSDKGSIPDRFSAQQFSDYHSELNMSSLELGDSALYFCASSLPFRYNGSSGNTIYFGEGSWLTVV.

V gene TRBV6-5 combines with J gene TRBJ1-6; 7 bases agree with TRBD1. Germline V gives CDR1 MNHEY, CDR2 SVGAGI. V gave up 2 bases and J gave up 10 bases; unmatched junction bases: 8. The length of the CDR3 is 15 residues. As DNA, the CDR3 is TGTGCCAGCAGTTACACCCGACAGGGAGAATCACCCCTCCACTTT. It encodes CASSYTRQGESPLHF.

The V and J genes are TRBV30 and TRBJ1-4; 9 bases are shared with TRBD1. From germline, CDR1 is GTSNPN and CDR2 SVGIG (reference sequence). There are 14 residues in the CDR3. The trim removed 1 base at V and 8 bases at J, leaving 5 bases unmatched. The CDR3 DNA reads as TGTGCCTGGAGTGGACAGGGGGTAGGAGAAAAACTGTTTTTT. As protein: CAWSGQGVGEKLFF.

V is TRBV29-1 and J is TRBJ2-1, with 9 positions matching TRBD1. The CDR3 consists of 15 residues. Trimming took 4 bases from V and 6 from J; bases not matched to a gene: 10. Germline CDR1 is SQVTM and CDR2 is ANQGSEA. CDR3 sequence (DNA): TGCAGCGTTGTGGGGACAGGGAGGTGGTTCAATGAGCAGTTCTTC. Translated, it gives CSVVGTGRWFNEQFF.

The V call is TRBV5-1, the J call TRBJ1-6; D remains unclear. V shed 0 bases and J shed 10 bases, with 14 bases lying between them. The germline V gene encodes CDR1 SGHRS and CDR2 YFSETQ. This CDR3 has 15 residues. The CDR3 loop reads CASSLALGRFSPLHF. CDR3 bases: TGCGCCAGCAGCTTGGCCCTGGGTCGATTCTCACCCCTCCACTTT. Complete variable domain (other parts from reference TRBV5-1 and TRBJ1-6): KAGVTQTPRYLIKTRGQQVTLSCSPISGHRSVSWYQQTPGQGLQFLFEYFSETQRNKGNFPGRFSGRQFSNSRSEMNVSTLELGDSALYLCASSLALGRFSPLHFGNGTRLTVT.

This clone was recorded only once. The rearrangement links TRBV28 to TRBJ1-2, with unresolved D. The germline V gene encodes CDR1 MDHEN and CDR2 SYDVKM. This CDR3 spans 16 amino acids. V lost 2 bases to trimming and J lost 1 base, with 14 bases between them. CDR3 nucleotide sequence: TGTGCCAGCAGTTTAGGGTCCAGGCGACATAACTATGGCTACACCTTC. Translation gives CASSLGSRRHNYGYTF.

This clone was detected only a few times. The chain employs TRBV5-8 and TRBJ1-3, with no clear D. Germline assignment: CDR1 SGHTS and CDR2 YDEGEE. The CDR3 sequence is 15 residues long. The V and J ends lost 2 bases and 0 bases respectively, with 9 bases between them. The CDR3 loop reads CASSLTVFSGNTIYF. The CDR3 bases are TGTGCCAGCAGCTTAACAGTGTTCTCTGGAAACACCATATATTTT.